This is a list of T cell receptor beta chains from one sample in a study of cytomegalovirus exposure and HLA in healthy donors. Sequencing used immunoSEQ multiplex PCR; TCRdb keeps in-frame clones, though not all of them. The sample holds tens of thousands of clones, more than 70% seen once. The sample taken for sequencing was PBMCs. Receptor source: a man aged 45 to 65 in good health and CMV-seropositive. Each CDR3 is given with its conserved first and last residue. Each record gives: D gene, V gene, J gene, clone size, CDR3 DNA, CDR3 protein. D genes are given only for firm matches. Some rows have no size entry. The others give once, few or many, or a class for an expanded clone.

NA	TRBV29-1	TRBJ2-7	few	TGCAGCGTTGAAGATCGAGGGATCGGGAGCTCCTACGAGCAGTACTTC	CSVEDRGIGSSYEQYF
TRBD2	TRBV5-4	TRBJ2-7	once	TGTGCCAGCAGCTTGGCCGCCGCGGCGGGAGGGAGCGAGCAGTACTTC	CASSLAAAAGGSEQYF
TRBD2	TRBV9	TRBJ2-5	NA	TGTGCCAGCAGCGCGCGGGGGGGCGGAGAGACCCAGTACTTC	CASSARGGGETQYF
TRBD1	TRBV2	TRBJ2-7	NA	TGTGCCAGCAGTGAGGACAGGGGTGATAAGCAGTACTTC	CASSEDRGDKQYF
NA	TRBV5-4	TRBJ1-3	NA	TGTGCCAGCAGCTTGGAGGCTGGGGGCTTTTTTGGAAACACCATATATTTT	CASSLEAGGFFGNTIYF
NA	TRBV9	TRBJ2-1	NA	TGTGCCAGCAGCGGCCGGGATTTCAATGAGCAGTTCTTC	CASSGRDFNEQFF
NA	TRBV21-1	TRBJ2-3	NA	TGTGCCAGCCCACAGGTAGGTGTTAATACGCAGTATTTT	CASPQVGVNTQYF
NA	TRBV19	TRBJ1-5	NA	TGTGCCAGTAGTATCAAAGGGGTTGGCGGGGGTCAGCCCCAGCATTTT	CASSIKGVGGGQPQHF
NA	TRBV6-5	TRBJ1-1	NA	TGTGCCAGCAGTCGACTAGGGGCCCACACTGAAGCTTTCTTT	CASSRLGAHTEAFF
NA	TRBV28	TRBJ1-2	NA	TGTGCCAGCAGTTTAGTGGGGGGAAGCGGCTACACCTTC	CASSLVGGSGYTF
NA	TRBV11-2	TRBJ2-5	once	TGTGCCAGCAGCTTAGACAGGGGAGCGGAGACCCAGTACTTC	CASSLDRGAETQYF
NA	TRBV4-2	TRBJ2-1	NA	TGTGCCAGCAGCCAAGCCGGAGGGTACAATGAGCAGTTCTTC	CASSQAGGYNEQFF
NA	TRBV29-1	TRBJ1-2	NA	TGCAGCGCCCTCCCCAGGGGCACGACGGATGGCTACACCTTC	CSALPRGTTDGYTF
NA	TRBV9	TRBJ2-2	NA	TGTGCCAGCAGCCGGTCGAACACCGGGGAGCTGTTTTTT	CASSRSNTGELFF
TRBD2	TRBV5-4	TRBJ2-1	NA	TGTGCCAGCAGCCGGACTAGCGGGGGAGTCAGGCATGAGCAGTTCTTC	CASSRTSGGVRHEQFF
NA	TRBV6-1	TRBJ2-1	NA	TGTGCCAGCAGTGAGAACAGGCAATCTAAGCAGTTCTTC	CASSENRQSKQFF
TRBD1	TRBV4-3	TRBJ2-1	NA	TGCGCCAGCAGCCAAGACGGGACAGGGTCCTACAATGAGCAGTTCTTC	CASSQDGTGSYNEQFF
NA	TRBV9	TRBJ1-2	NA	TGTGCCAGCAGAGAGGGACATCGAGGCTACACCTTC	CASREGHRGYTF
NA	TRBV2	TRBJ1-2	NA	TGTGCCAGCAGTGAGGGGGCAGGCAGCTATGGCTACACCTTC	CASSEGAGSYGYTF
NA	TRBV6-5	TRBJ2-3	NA	TGTGCCAGCAGTTCCCTCGGCGCGGGGGCCGGGGGTACGCAGTATTTT	CASSSLGAGAGGTQYF
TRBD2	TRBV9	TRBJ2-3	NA	TGTGCCAGCAGCGCCCGAATCGAGGGAGGGCGTCGTGGGCAGTATTTT	CASSARIEGGRRGQYF
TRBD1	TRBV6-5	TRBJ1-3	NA	TGTGCCAGCAGTTACCGGCAGGGGGCCTCCATATATTTT	CASSYRQGASIYF
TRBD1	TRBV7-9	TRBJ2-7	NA	TGTGCCAGCAGCTTTACAGGGGATCGCTCCTACGAGCAGTACTTC	CASSFTGDRSYEQYF
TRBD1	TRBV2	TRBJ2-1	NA	TGTGCCAGCAGCTCGACAGGGTATGAGCAGTTCTTC	CASSSTGYEQFF
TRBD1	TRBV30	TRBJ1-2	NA	TGTGCCTCCCTCCCGACACACAGGGGGAGATTTCGAGGCTACACCTTC	CASLPTHRGRFRGYTF
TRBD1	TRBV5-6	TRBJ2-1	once	TGTGCCAGCAGCCAGTTAGTCGGGACAGGGGGGCACAATGAGCAGTTCTTC	CASSQLVGTGGHNEQFF
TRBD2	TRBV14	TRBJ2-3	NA	TGTGCCAGCAGCAATAGCGGGACCGGCACAGATACGCAGTATTTT	CASSNSGTGTDTQYF
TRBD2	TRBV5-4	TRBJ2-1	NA	TGTGCCAGCAGCCTATTTCCGGTACTAGCGGGAGGGATTACCTACAATGAGCAGTTCTTC	CASSLFPVLAGGITYNEQFF
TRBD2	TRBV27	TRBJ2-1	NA	TGTGCCAGCAGTTTAGCGGGAGGGCCGAATGAGCAGTTCTTC	CASSLAGGPNEQFF
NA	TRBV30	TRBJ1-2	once	TGTGCCTGGAGTCACCCTTGGGAGTACTATGGCTACACCTTC	CAWSHPWEYYGYTF
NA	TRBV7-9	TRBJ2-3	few	TGTGCCAGCAGCTTAAGACAGAACGGCCCAACAGATACGCAGTATTTT	CASSLRQNGPTDTQYF
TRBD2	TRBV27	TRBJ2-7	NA	TGTGCCAGCAGCCAGGGAATCACCCGAGCGGGAGAAAATGGCGAGCAGTACTTC	CASSQGITRAGENGEQYF
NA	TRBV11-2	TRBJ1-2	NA	TGTGCCAGCAGCTTAGATGGGACATACCGTTTCGGCTACACCTTC	CASSLDGTYRFGYTF
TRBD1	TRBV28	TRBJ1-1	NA	TGTGCCAGCAGTTTCGACAGGGGGCTGGCTTTCTTT	CASSFDRGLAFF
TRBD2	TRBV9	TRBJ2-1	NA	TGTGCCAGCAGCGTAGGAAGCGGGAGGGCATTTAATGAGCAGTTCTTC	CASSVGSGRAFNEQFF
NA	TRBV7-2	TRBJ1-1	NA	TGTGCCAGCAGCTTAGCGGTGGCGAACACTGAAGCTTTCTTT	CASSLAVANTEAFF
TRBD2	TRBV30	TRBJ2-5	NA	TGTGCCTGCAGGACGGGGGGACCCATGGCCCAGTACTTC	CACRTGGPMAQYF